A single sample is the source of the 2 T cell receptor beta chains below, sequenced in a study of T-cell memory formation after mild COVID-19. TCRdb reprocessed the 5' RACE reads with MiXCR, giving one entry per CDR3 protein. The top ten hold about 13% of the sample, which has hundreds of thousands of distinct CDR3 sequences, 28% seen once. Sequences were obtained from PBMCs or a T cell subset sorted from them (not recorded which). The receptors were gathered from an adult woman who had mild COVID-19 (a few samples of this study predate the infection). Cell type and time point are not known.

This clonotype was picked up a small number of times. The DNA of the CDR3 is TGCAGTGCTAGAGATGTCCTCGGGGGATCAGCCCTCTATGGCTACACCTTC. This sequence encodes CSARDVLGGSALYGYTF. The genes are TRBV20-1 and TRBJ1-2; a possible D gene is TRBD1 (5 bases). With 0 bases removed from V and 4 bases from J, the gap between germline ends came to 21 bases. Per germline, CDR1 DFQATT and CDR2 SNEGSKA (reference sequence). The CDR3 totals 17 residues.

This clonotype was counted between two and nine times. As DNA, the CDR3 is TGTGCCAGCAGCTTTGGGAATCGGGTTCCCACAGATACGCAGTATTTT. It specifies CASSFGNRVPTDTQYF. The chain carries TRBV11-2 and TRBJ2-3; D gene ambiguous. The CDR3 spans 16 residues. The V gene lost 3 bases and the J gene lost 2 bases, with 15 bases spanning the gap. The germline gives CDR1 SGHAT, CDR2 FQNNGV.